The 25 T cell receptor beta chains presented below share a single source sample, sequenced in a study of blood T cell repertoires in COVID-19. Assay used: immunoSEQ multiplex PCR; TCRdb lists only in-frame clones, some missing. The sample has around 150,000 clones; roughly 80% are singletons. What was sequenced was peripheral blood. The receptors shown here come from a human donor in a cohort sampled during active COVID-19.

The CDR3 sequence is CASSLALYQPQHF. CDR3 nucleotides: TGTGCCAGCAGTTTAGCGCTATATCAGCCCCAGCATTTT. The chain joins TRBV12-3 or TRBV12-4 to TRBJ1-5; unclear D gene. CDR3 length equals 13 residues. The V end lost 0 bases, the J end lost 5 bases, and 5 bases lay between the germline ends.

The V and J genes are TRBV4-3 and TRBJ1-3; D may be TRBD1 (5 bases). The ends were cut back, 8 bases at V and 3 bases at J, with 11 bases in the middle. The CDR3 consists of 13 residues. CDR1 is LGHNA, CDR2 YSLEER, per germline. In DNA, the CDR3 is TGCGCCAGCGGAGGGGCCCATGGAAACACCATATATTTT. This gives the protein CASGGAHGNTIYF.

This chain links TRBV2 with TRBJ2-3; 10 positions agree with TRBD2. The germline V gene encodes CDR1 SNHLY and CDR2 FYNNEI. The CDR3 has 15 amino acids. V gave up 6 bases and J gave up 1 base; unmatched junction bases: 4. The CDR3, as DNA: TGTGCCAGCAGGGCCGGGACTAGCGGCACAGATACGCAGTATTTT. It is translated as CASRAGTSGTDTQYF.

This clone was counted between two and nine times. For the CDR3, the DNA is TGTGCCAGCAGTTACGGGACTCCCCCGATCACAGATACGCAGTATTTT. Translation: CASSYGTPPITDTQYF. V gene TRBV6-2 or TRBV6-3 combines with J gene TRBJ2-3, with a tentative D call TRBD2 (6 bases). CDR1 and CDR2 from the germline V gene are MNHEY and SVGEGT. V lost 2 bases and J 2 bases, leaving 14 bases between the germline ends. CDR3 length equals 16 residues.

Concerning this clone: This sample includes further DNA sequences coding for the same CDR3. The rearrangement uses TRBV29-1 and TRBJ1-4; D might be TRBD1 (5 bases). This CDR3 is built from 12 residues. Germline values: CDR1 SQVTM, CDR2 ANQGSEA. V was clipped by 6 bases and J by 0 bases, with 5 bases between them. This CDR3 reads CSVRATNEKLFF. The CDR3 DNA is TGCAGCGTCAGGGCAACTAATGAAAAACTGTTTTTT.

The gene calls are TRBV5-6 and TRBJ2-6, with TRBD1 matching 12 bases. With V trimmed by 0 bases and J by 2 bases, 6 bases remained unmatched. The CDR3 length is 19 residues. Germline V gene sequence: CDR1 SGHDT, CDR2 YYEEEE. Written as DNA, the CDR3 is TGTGCCAGCAGCTTGGCCTGGGACAGGGGGCAGGCTGGGGCCAACGTCCTGACTTTC. Amino acid sequence: CASSLAWDRGQAGANVLTF.

This chain uses TRBV19 with TRBJ2-3; 10 nucleotides agree with TRBD1. Germline CDR1 is LNHDA and CDR2 is SQIVND (reference sequence). V dropped 3 bases and J dropped 0; count of bases not matched to a gene: 9. CDR3 size: 18 residues. The CDR3 loop reads CASSIGGQGRTSTDTQYF. As DNA, the CDR3 is TGTGCCAGTAGTATCGGGGGACAGGGGCGGACTAGCACAGATACGCAGTATTTT.

This chain joins TRBV7-2 and TRBJ2-1; 7 bases align to TRBD2. The CDR3 is 18 amino acids. V shed 1 base, J shed 0 bases, and the junction held 9 bases outside the gene matches. Per the germline V gene, CDR1 is SGHTA and CDR2 is FQGNSA. The DNA for the CDR3 is TGTGCCAGCAGCTTAGGACCGTTCGGGGGGAGCTCCTACAATGAGCAGTTCTTC. It translates to CASSLGPFGGSSYNEQFF. Full variable domain (missing parts from reference TRBV7-2 and TRBJ2-1): GAGVSQSPSNKVTEKGKDVELRCDPISGHTALYWYRQSLGQGLEFLIYFQGNSAPDKSGLPSDRFSAERTGGSVSTLTIQRTQQEDSAVYLCASSLGPFGGSSYNEQFFGPGTRLTVL.

The CDR3 here is CASSTGVNTGELFF. As DNA, the CDR3 is TGTGCTAGTTCGACAGGGGTGAACACCGGGGAGCTGTTTTTT. The chain employs TRBV12-5 and TRBJ2-2, with 8 positions matching TRBD1. Trimming cost V 8 bases and J 1 base; bases outside gene matches: 3. This CDR3 spans 14 amino acids. The germline CDR1 and CDR2 sequences are LGHNT and FRNRAP.

The rearrangement joins TRBV12-3 or TRBV12-4 to TRBJ1-4, with 9 nucleotides matching TRBD1. V trimming: 3 bases; J trimming: 10 bases; junction bases outside the gene matches: 3. CDR3 length equals 13 residues. The chain's CDR3 is CASSFMDRGKLFF. CDR3 nucleotides: TGTGCCAGCAGTTTTATGGACAGGGGAAAACTGTTTTTT.

The J gene is TRBJ1-2, the V gene TRBV20-1; D gene unclear. This CDR3 is built from 15 residues. V was pared by 3 bases and J by 4 bases, with 18 bases between. Germline V gene lookup returns CDR1 DFQATT and CDR2 SNEGSKA (reference sequence). The CDR3 region has the DNA TGCAGTGCTAGTAATCTTTTGGCGGATATCTATGGCTACACCTTC. It codes for CSASNLLADIYGYTF.

The rearrangement joins TRBV6-2 or TRBV6-3 to TRBJ1-1, with 7 bases that match TRBD1. The V and J ends lost 0 bases and 1 base, in that order; junction bases with no gene match: 5. Germline lookup yields CDR1 MNHEY and CDR2 SVGEGT. The CDR3 has 16 amino acids. CDR3 DNA sequence: TGTGCCAGCAGTTACTCGCAGGGGGGTTCGAACACTGAAGCTTTCTTT. Translation gives CASSYSQGGSNTEAFF.

The V call is TRBV9, the J call TRBJ1-5; D not certain. Trimming shortened V by 0 bases and J by 4 bases, and 8 bases separated the two germline ends. This CDR3 has 14 residues. Germline V gene sequence: CDR1 SGDLS, CDR2 YYNGEE. The CDR3 is CASSVGGANQPQHF. In nucleotides, the CDR3 is TGTGCCAGCAGCGTAGGGGGAGCTAATCAGCCCCAGCATTTT.

V is TRBV6-2 or TRBV6-3 and J is TRBJ2-5; 8 bases match TRBD1. The CDR3 runs 18 residues. J gave up 5 bases and V 0 bases, and 14 bases lay outside the gene matches. Per germline, CDR1 MNHEY and CDR2 SVGEGT. The CDR3 region has the DNA TGTGCCAGCAGTTACTCCCCGGACAGGGTTTTCGATGGGGAGACCCAGTACTTC. The encoded protein is CASSYSPDRVFDGETQYF.

The chain couples TRBV28 to TRBJ1-6; a weak D match, TRBD1 (6 bases). The CDR3 length is 16 residues. CDR1 and CDR2 from the germline V gene are MDHEN and SYDVKM. Trimming cost V 3 bases and J 2 bases, with 11 bases left between them. The CDR3 DNA sequence: TGTGCCAGCAGTTTCAGGGGTGGGCCCTATAATTCACCCCTCCACTTT. Translated, it gives CASSFRGGPYNSPLHF.

This clone occurred a few times. The rearrangement uses TRBV13 and TRBJ2-2; no firm D call. The V end lost 4 bases, the J end lost 5 bases, and 11 bases lay between the germline ends. The CDR3 consists of 14 residues. Germline V gene sequence: CDR1 PRHDT, CDR2 FYEKMQ (reference sequence). The CDR3 sequence is CASSSGFRTGELFF. DNA for the CDR3: TGTGCCAGCAGCTCCGGGTTCAGAACCGGGGAGCTGTTTTTT.

This chain uses TRBV7-8 with TRBJ1-6; D is undetermined. The germline V gene has CDR1 SGHVS and CDR2 FQNEAQ. The CDR3 contains 15 residues. The V end was cut by 3 bases, the J end by 6 bases, with 12 bases between. The CDR3 sequence: CASSFLLTVNSPLHF. CDR3 sequence (DNA): TGTGCCAGCAGCTTTCTGCTAACAGTTAATTCACCCCTCCACTTT.

The V call is TRBV5-4, the J call TRBJ2-2; 10 nucleotides agree with TRBD1. CDR1 is SGHNT, CDR2 YYREEE, per germline (reference sequence). This CDR3 region has 16 residues. Trimming took 4 bases from V and 1 from J; bases not matched to a gene: 4. The CDR3 region has the DNA TGTGCCAGCAGCCCCGGGGACAGGGGGAACACCGGGGAGCTGTTTTTT. It specifies CASSPGDRGNTGELFF.

The chain uses TRBV27 and TRBJ2-2; the match to TRBD1 covers 10 bases. The V segment lost 6 bases and the J segment 6 bases; nucleotides outside the gene matches: 4. Germline V gene lookup returns CDR1 MNHEY and CDR2 SMNVEV (reference sequence). This CDR3 spans 14 amino acids. CDR3 bases: TGTGCCAGCAGGGGACAGGGGTCCGCCGGGGAGCTGTTTTTT. As protein: CASRGQGSAGELFF.

The rearrangement joins TRBV12-3 or TRBV12-4 to TRBJ1-2; D is uncertain. Deletions cut 3 bases from V and 8 bases from J, with 10 bases between. This CDR3 contains 12 residues. CDR3 sequence: CASSFDSRGYTF. CDR3 DNA sequence: TGTGCCAGCAGTTTTGACTCCCGCGGCTACACCTTC.

The CDR3 protein is CASSQFSGGTEAFF. The CDR3 DNA is TGTGCCAGCAGCCAATTTTCAGGGGGGACTGAAGCTTTCTTT. This rearrangement joins TRBV3-1 (or the pseudogene TRBV3-2) to TRBJ1-1, with 7 bases that match TRBD1. Germline V lookup: CDR1 LGHDT, CDR2 YNNKEL (reference sequence). The V gene end was trimmed by 2 bases and the J gene end by 5 bases; junction bases not matched to a gene: 5. This CDR3 spans 14 amino acids.

V and J are TRBV6-5 and TRBJ2-5, with 10 bases fitting TRBD2. Germline CDR1 is MNHEY and CDR2 is SVGAGI. V shed 7 bases and J 3 bases; nucleotides not matched to a gene: 8. The CDR3 totals 15 residues. The CDR3 sequence: CASTRAGGPEETQYF. CDR3 DNA sequence: TGTGCCAGCACCAGAGCGGGGGGGCCCGAAGAGACCCAGTACTTC.

V usage is TRBV11-3 and J usage is TRBJ1-6; 7 bases align to TRBD1. The V gene end was trimmed by 1 base and the J gene end by 5 bases; junction bases not matched to a gene: 5. CDR3 size: 16 residues. CDR1 SGHNT and CDR2 YENEEA come from the germline V gene. The CDR3 loop reads CASSLGGRGNNSPLHF. The CDR3, as DNA: TGTGCCAGCAGCTTAGGAGGCAGGGGGAATAATTCACCCCTCCACTTT.

This chain joins TRBV3-1 (or the pseudogene TRBV3-2) and TRBJ2-7, with a possible D match to TRBD1 (7 bases). Trimming pared 6 bases from V and 7 bases from J, leaving 19 bases between. This CDR3 spans 14 amino acids. CDR1 is LGHDT and CDR2 is YNNKEL in the germline V gene (reference sequence). As DNA, the CDR3 is TGTGCCAGCAGACCCTCAGGGGGGCAGGGAGAGCAGTACTTC. Encoded protein: CASRPSGGQGEQYF.

CDR3 protein: CASSTGGSNYGYTF. The DNA for the CDR3 is TGTGCCAGTAGTACAGGGGGTAGCAACTATGGCTACACCTTC. The gene calls are TRBV19 and TRBJ1-2; 7 positions match TRBD1. CDR3 size: 14 residues. Trimming removed 4 bases from V and 2 bases from J; junction bases left unmatched: 4. Germline V lookup: CDR1 LNHDA, CDR2 SQIVND (reference sequence). Variable domain in full (rest from reference TRBV19 and TRBJ1-2): DGGITQSPKYLFRKEGQNVTLSCEQNLNHDAMYWYRQDPGQGLRLIYYSQIVNDFQKGDIAEGYSVSREKKESFPLTVTSAQKNPTAFYLCASSTGGSNYGYTFGSGTRLTVV.